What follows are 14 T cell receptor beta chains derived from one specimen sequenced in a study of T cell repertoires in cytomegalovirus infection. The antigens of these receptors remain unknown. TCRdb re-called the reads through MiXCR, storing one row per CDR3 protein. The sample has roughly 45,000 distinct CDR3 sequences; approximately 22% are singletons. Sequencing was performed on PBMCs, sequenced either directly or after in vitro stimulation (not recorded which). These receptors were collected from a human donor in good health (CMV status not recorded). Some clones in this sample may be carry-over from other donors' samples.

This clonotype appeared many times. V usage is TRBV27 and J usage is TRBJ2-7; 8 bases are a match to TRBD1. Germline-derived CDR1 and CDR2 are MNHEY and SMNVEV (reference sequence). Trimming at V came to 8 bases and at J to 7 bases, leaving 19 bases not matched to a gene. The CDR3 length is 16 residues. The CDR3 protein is CASSTGGHRGTEEQYF. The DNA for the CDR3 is TGTGCCAGCTCCACAGGGGGACACAGGGGGACCGAGGAGCAGTACTTC.

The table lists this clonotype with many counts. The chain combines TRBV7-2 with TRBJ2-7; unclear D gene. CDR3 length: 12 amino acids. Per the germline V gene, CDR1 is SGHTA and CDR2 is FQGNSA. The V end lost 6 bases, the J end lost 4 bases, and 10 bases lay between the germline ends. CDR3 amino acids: CASSDPLYEQYF. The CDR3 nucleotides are TGTGCCAGCAGTGACCCCCTATACGAGCAGTACTTC.

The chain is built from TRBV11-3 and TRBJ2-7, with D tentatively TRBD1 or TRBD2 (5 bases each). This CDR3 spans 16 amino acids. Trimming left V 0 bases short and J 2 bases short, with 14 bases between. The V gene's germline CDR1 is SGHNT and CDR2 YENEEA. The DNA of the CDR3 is TGTGCCAGCAGCTTAGAGGGGGTAGGACTTACCTACGAGCAGTACTTC. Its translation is CASSLEGVGLTYEQYF.

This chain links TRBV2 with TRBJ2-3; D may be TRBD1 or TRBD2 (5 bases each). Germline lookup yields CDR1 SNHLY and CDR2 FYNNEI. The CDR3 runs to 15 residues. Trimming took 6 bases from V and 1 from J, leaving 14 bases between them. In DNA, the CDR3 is TGTGCCAGCAGGGGACGCTCGGGTGGCACAGATACGCAGTATTTT. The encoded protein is CASRGRSGGTDTQYF.

CDR3 residues: CASSFDLRTRADEQFF. In nucleotides, the CDR3 is TGCGCCAGCAGCTTTGATCTGCGGACTAGGGCCGATGAGCAGTTCTTC. The gene calls are TRBV5-1 and TRBJ2-1, with 7 bases fitting TRBD2. The trim removed 2 bases at V and 8 bases at J, leaving 13 bases unmatched. CDR3 length: 16 residues. Germline assignment: CDR1 SGHRS and CDR2 YFSETQ.

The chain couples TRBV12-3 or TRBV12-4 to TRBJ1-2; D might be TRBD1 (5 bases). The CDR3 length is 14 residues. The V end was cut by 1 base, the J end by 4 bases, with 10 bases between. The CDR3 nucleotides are TGTGCCAGCAGTTTAGTGGCAGGGAGCTATGGCTACACCTTC. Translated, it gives CASSLVAGSYGYTF.

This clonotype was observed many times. In nucleotides, the CDR3 is TGTGCCAGCAGCATCCCCAATCAGCCCCAGCATTTT. Protein product: CASSIPNQPQHF. The rearrangement joins TRBV27 to TRBJ1-5; D uncertain. Trimming removed 6 bases at V and 3 bases at J, with 6 bases between. The CDR3 runs 12 residues. The germline V gene has CDR1 MNHEY and CDR2 SMNVEV (reference sequence).

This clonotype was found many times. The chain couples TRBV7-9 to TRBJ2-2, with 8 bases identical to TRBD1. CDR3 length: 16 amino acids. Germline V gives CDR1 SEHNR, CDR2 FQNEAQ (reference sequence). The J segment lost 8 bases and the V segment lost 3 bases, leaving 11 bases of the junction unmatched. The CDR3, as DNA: TGTGCCAGCAGCTTCGGTTGGGACAGGCCCAGGGGGGAGCTGTTTTTT. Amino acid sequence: CASSFGWDRPRGELFF.

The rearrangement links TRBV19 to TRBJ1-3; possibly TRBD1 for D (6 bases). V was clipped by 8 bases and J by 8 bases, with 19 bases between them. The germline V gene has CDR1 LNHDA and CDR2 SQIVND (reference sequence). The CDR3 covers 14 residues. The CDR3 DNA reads TGTGCCAGTGGCCACCGCAGGGGAGTAGACACCATATATTTT. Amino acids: CASGHRRGVDTIYF.

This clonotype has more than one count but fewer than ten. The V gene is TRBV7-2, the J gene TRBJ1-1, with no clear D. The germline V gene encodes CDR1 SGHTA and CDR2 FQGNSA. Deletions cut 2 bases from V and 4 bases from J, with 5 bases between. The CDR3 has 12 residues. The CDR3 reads CASSLPGTEAFF. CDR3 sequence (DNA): TGTGCCAGCAGCTTACCGGGCACTGAAGCTTTCTTT.

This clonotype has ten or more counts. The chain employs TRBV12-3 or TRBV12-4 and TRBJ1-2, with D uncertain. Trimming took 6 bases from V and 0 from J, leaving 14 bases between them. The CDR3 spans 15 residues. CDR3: CASSPRRAANYGYTF. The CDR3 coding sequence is TGTGCCAGCAGCCCTCGGAGGGCAGCTAACTATGGCTACACCTTC.

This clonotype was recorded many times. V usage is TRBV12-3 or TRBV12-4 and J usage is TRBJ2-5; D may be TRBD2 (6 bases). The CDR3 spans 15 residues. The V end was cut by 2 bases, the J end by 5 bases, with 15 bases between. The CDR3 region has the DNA TGTGCCAGCAGTTTATCGGCGGGATCGGGTGAGACCCAGTACTTC. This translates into CASSLSAGSGETQYF.

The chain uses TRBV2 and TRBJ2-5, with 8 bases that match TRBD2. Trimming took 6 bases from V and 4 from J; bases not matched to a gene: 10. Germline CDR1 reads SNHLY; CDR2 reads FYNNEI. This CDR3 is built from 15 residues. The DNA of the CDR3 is TGTGCCAGCAGGGCCCGGGAGGGTATTACAGAGACCCAGTACTTC. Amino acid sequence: CASRAREGITETQYF.

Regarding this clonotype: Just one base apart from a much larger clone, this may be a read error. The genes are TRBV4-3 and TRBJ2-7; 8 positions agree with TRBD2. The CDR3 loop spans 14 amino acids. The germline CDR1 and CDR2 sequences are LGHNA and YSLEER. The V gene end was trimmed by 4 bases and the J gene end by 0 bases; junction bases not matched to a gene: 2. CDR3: CASSRGLASYEQYF. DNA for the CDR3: TGCGCCAGCAGCCGAGGACTAGCCTCCTACGAGCAGTACTTC.